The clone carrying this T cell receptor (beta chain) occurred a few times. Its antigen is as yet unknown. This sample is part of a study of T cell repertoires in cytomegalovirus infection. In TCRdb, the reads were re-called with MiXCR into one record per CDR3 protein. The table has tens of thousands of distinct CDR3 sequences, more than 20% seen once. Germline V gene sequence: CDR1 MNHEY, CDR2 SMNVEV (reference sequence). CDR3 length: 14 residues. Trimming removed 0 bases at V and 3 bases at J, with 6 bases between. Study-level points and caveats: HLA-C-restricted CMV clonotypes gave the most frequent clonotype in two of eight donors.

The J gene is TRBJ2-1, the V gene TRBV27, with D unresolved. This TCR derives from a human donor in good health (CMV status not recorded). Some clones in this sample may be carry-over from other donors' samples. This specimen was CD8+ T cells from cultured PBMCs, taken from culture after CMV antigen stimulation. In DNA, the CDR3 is TGTGCCAGCAGTTTATCGCCAGGCTACAATGAGCAGTTCTTC. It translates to CASSLSPGYNEQFF.